Following are 29 T cell receptor beta chains from one sample sequenced in a study of blood T cells in healthy people across ages. The second PCR ran roughly 7 to 12 cycles with a sample-barcoded 5' primer and J-beta primers. TCRdb redid the calling of the 5' RACE reads with MiXCR, one entry per CDR3 protein. Of fewer than 1,200,000 distinct CDR3 sequences in the sample, around 25% are singletons; the top ten hold approximately 0.79%. The same sample was also used in a study of T cells of mothers and their children.

The source material was blood. The receptors were gathered from a girl aged 2-10 years in good health.

The CDR3 here is CASSFLAGGNEQYF. The CDR3 DNA is TGTGCCAGCAGTTTTCTAGCGGGAGGCAACGAGCAGTACTTC. The chain carries TRBV6-2 or TRBV6-3 and TRBJ2-7; 11 bases are a match to TRBD2. Looked up from germline, CDR1 is MNHEY and CDR2 is SVGEGT. Trimming cost V 4 bases and J 5 bases; bases outside gene matches: 4. The CDR3 totals 14 residues.

This clonotype was recorded a few times. The genes are TRBV9 and TRBJ1-2; TRBD1 aligns across 7 bases. From germline, CDR1 is SGDLS and CDR2 YYNGEE. Trimming removed 0 bases from V and 4 bases from J; junction bases left unmatched: 9. The CDR3 loop spans 16 amino acids. This chain's CDR3 is CASSVAQTGRTYGYTF. CDR3 sequence (DNA): TGTGCCAGCAGCGTAGCTCAGACAGGGCGCACCTATGGCTACACCTTC.

The chain links TRBV29-1 to TRBJ2-4; 7 nucleotides match TRBD1. There are 13 residues in the CDR3. Unmatched junction bases numbered 1, after V lost 0 bases and J lost 5 bases. Germline CDR1 reads SQVTM; CDR2 reads ANQGSEA. CDR3 sequence (DNA): TGCAGCGTTGAAGACGGGACAGAAAACATTCAGTACTTC. This sequence encodes CSVEDGTENIQYF.

This chain connects TRBV24-1 to TRBJ1-2; TRBD1 is a possible D gene (6 bases). There are 15 residues in the CDR3. V was shortened by 4 bases and J by 8 bases, with 19 bases between the two germline ends. CDR1 and CDR2 from the germline V gene are KGHDR and SFDVKD. The CDR3 DNA follows: TGTGCCACCAGTGACTCCCCACTACAGGGCGGCGGCTACACCTTC. Protein: CATSDSPLQGGGYTF.

The chain has TRBV29-1 and TRBJ2-1; TRBD1 might be the D (6 bases). The CDR3 extends over 15 amino acids. Germline V gene data show CDR1 as SQVTM and CDR2 as ANQGSEA. V shed 6 bases and J shed 7 bases, with 22 bases lying between them. The CDR3 DNA reads TGCAGCGTCCCCCCGACAGGAAAGAGTCCGAATGAGCAGTTCTTC. The encoded protein is CSVPPTGKSPNEQFF.

The gene calls are TRBV29-1 and TRBJ1-1; D is unresolved. Trimming cost V 4 bases and J 8 bases, with 17 bases left between them. This CDR3 is 13 amino acids long. Germline V gene data show CDR1 as SQVTM and CDR2 as ANQGSEA. Written as DNA, the CDR3 is TGCAGCGTTGCTCGATCCGGAGCGGCAGAAGCTTTCTTT. It codes for CSVARSGAAEAFF.

This rearrangement joins TRBV27 to TRBJ2-1; 9 positions match TRBD2. V gave up 6 bases and J gave up 4 bases; unmatched junction bases: 10. The germline gives CDR1 MNHEY, CDR2 SMNVEV (reference sequence). CDR3 size: 16 residues. The CDR3 region has the DNA TGTGCCAGCAGAATAATGAGCGGGGGGACGTACAATGAGCAGTTCTTC. It yields the protein CASRIMSGGTYNEQFF.

The CDR3 here is CASSEDSGFNYEQYF. Written as DNA, the CDR3 is TGCGCCAGCAGCGAAGATAGTGGGTTCAACTACGAGCAGTACTTC. The chain employs TRBV5-1 and TRBJ2-7; D gene uncertain. Germline assignment: CDR1 SGHRS and CDR2 YFSETQ. The CDR3 is 15 residues long. V was cut by 4 bases and J by 3 bases, with 17 bases left in between.

This clonotype appeared a few times. The rearrangement links TRBV20-1 to TRBJ2-1, with 9 bases matching TRBD1. The closer fit of TRBJ2-7 to the DNA end suggests the J call may be wrong. From germline, CDR1 is DFQATT and CDR2 SNEGSKA (reference sequence). The CDR3 is made up of 12 amino acids. CDR3 DNA sequence: TGCAGTGCTGAGGACAGGGGCGACGAGCAGTACTTC. Its translation is CSAEDRGDEQYF.

This clonotype was found a few times. The V call is TRBV9, the J call TRBJ1-1, with D perhaps TRBD1 (5 bases). V lost 1 base and J 2 bases, leaving 12 bases between the germline ends. Germline V gene sequence: CDR1 SGDLS, CDR2 YYNGEE. The CDR3 length is 15 residues. The CDR3 DNA sequence: TGTGCCAGCAGCGTATACACAGGCGGTAACACTGAAGCTTTCTTT. It codes for CASSVYTGGNTEAFF. Using reference TRBV9 and TRBJ1-1 for the parts outside the CDR3, the full variable domain is DSGVTQTPKHLITATGQRVTLRCSPRSGDLSVYWYQQSLDQGLQFLIQYYNGEERAKGNILERFSAQQFPDLHSELNLSSLELGDSALYFCASSVYTGGNTEAFFGQGTRLTVV.

This clonotype was recorded a few times. The J gene is TRBJ2-3, the V gene TRBV24-1; D perhaps matches TRBD2 (6 bases). This CDR3 has 15 residues. V lost 4 bases to trimming and J lost 2 bases, with 12 bases between them. Looked up from germline, CDR1 is KGHDR and CDR2 is SFDVKD. CDR3 DNA: TGTGCCACCAGTGACGCCGGGACTGCCACAGATACGCAGTATTTT. It yields the protein CATSDAGTATDTQYF.

This clonotype was seen at least ten times. This chain uses TRBV7-9 with TRBJ2-1; a possible D gene is TRBD2 (5 bases). CDR3 length equals 13 residues. In germline, CDR1 is SEHNR, CDR2 FQNEAQ (reference sequence). Trimming removed 4 bases from V and 5 bases from J, with 9 bases in between. The CDR3 spells CASSSSGNNEQFF. CDR3 sequence (DNA): TGTGCCAGCAGCTCTTCCGGGAACAATGAGCAGTTCTTC.

The sample holds one count of this clonotype. The V gene is TRBV20-1, the J gene TRBJ1-4; TRBD1 matches at 8 bases. The germline V gene encodes CDR1 DFQATT and CDR2 SNEGSKA (reference sequence). The CDR3 has 15 amino acids. Trimming cost V 2 bases and J 3 bases; bases outside gene matches: 5. The CDR3 nucleotides read TGCAGTGCTAGACCCTTGACAGGGGCTAATGAAAAACTGTTTTTT. It is translated as CSARPLTGANEKLFF.

CDR3 residues: CASTQGTVYNEKLFF. The DNA for the CDR3 is TGTGCCAGCACCCAGGGGACAGTATACAATGAAAAACTGTTTTTT. This rearrangement joins TRBV12-3 or TRBV12-4 to TRBJ1-4, with 7 bases that match TRBD1. The V segment lost 7 bases and the J segment 5 bases; nucleotides outside the gene matches: 10. This CDR3 has 15 amino acids.

This clonotype was seen a few times. The chain is built from TRBV7-2 and TRBJ2-4; D uncertain. In germline, CDR1 is SGHTA, CDR2 FQGNSA. V shed 4 bases and J shed 0 bases, with 19 bases lying between them. The CDR3 is 18 residues long. CDR3 nucleotide sequence: TGTGCCAGCAGCTCCTTCTTCGGACCGTGGGTAGCCAAAAACATTCAGTACTTC. This gives the protein CASSSFFGPWVAKNIQYF.

This clonotype was seen more than once but under ten times. The genes are TRBV5-1 and TRBJ2-1; D may be TRBD1 or TRBD2 (5 bases each). Trimming removed 3 bases at V and 6 bases at J, with 13 bases between. Germline V gene sequence: CDR1 SGHRS, CDR2 YFSETQ. The length of the CDR3 is 14 residues. The CDR3 sequence: CASSYLGTSNEQFF. As DNA, the CDR3 is TGCGCCAGCAGCTACCTGGGGACGTCCAATGAGCAGTTCTTC.

This clonotype was seen more than once but under ten times. V and J are TRBV19 and TRBJ1-2; D is uncertain. Germline-derived CDR1 and CDR2 are LNHDA and SQIVND (reference sequence). V gave up 5 bases and J gave up 5 bases, with 18 bases separating them. The CDR3 contains 15 residues. CDR3 nucleotides: TGTGCCAGTAGTCCTCGGGCGGGTGGAGGGTATGGCTACACCTTC. Translating gives CASSPRAGGGYGYTF.

The gene calls are TRBV21-1 and TRBJ2-1; the table's D call, TRBD2, was not checked against the DNA. TRBV21-1 constitutes a pseudogene. CDR3 length equals 15 residues. In nucleotides, the CDR3 is TGTGCCAGCATCAGTAGCGGATCCTCCTACAATGAGCAGTTCTTC. It codes for CASISSGSSYNEQFF.

The chain uses TRBV9 and TRBJ2-7; 11 bases line up with TRBD2. J gave up 2 bases and V 1 base, and 8 bases lay outside the gene matches. Germline lookup yields CDR1 SGDLS and CDR2 YYNGEE. The CDR3 covers 17 residues. CDR3 sequence reads: CASSVLAGGSSPYEQYF. Written as DNA, the CDR3 is TGTGCCAGCAGCGTACTAGCGGGGGGAAGTAGTCCCTACGAGCAGTACTTC. The full variable domain, completed using reference TRBV9 and TRBJ2-7, is DSGVTQTPKHLITATGQRVTLRCSPRSGDLSVYWYQQSLDQGLQFLIQYYNGEERAKGNILERFSAQQFPDLHSELNLSSLELGDSALYFCASSVLAGGSSPYEQYFGPGTRLTVT.

This clonotype came up a few times. The CDR3 loop reads CASSVGSLTDTQYF. DNA of the CDR3: TGTGCCAGCAGCGTAGGAAGTTTAACAGATACGCAGTATTTT. The chain joins TRBV9 to TRBJ2-3; no reliable D call. V lost 0 bases and J lost 3, with 8 bases in between. The length of the CDR3 is 14 residues. Germline V lookup: CDR1 SGDLS, CDR2 YYNGEE.

This clonotype was observed a few times. CDR3 in DNA: TGCAGCGTTGAATCCGGGGGGCTCGGGGAGACCCAGTACTTC. Translating it yields CSVESGGLGETQYF. The chain joins TRBV29-1 to TRBJ2-7, with D maybe TRBD2 (7 bases). The J call is uncertain, as TRBJ2-5 better fits the DNA end. The CDR3 has 14 amino acids. CDR1 is SQVTM and CDR2 is ANQGSEA in the germline V gene.

The chain uses TRBV4-1 and TRBJ2-7, with D hard to call. This CDR3 is 14 amino acids long. Germline lookup yields CDR1 MGHRA and CDR2 YSYEKL. The V gene lost 3 bases and the J gene lost 0 bases, with 9 bases spanning the gap. The CDR3 region has the DNA TGCGCCAGCAGCCACGTCCAGAGCTCCTACGAGCAGTACTTC. Its protein is CASSHVQSSYEQYF.

Ten or more counts support this clonotype. The chain is built from TRBV21-1 and TRBJ2-5; TRBD2 reflects the table's D call only, with no check against the DNA. TRBV21-1 is tagged as a pseudogene. This CDR3 contains 17 residues. Written as DNA, the CDR3 is TGTGCCAGCAGCAATCAATCCTCTAGCGGGAGGGGAGAGACCCAGTACTTC. It codes for CASSNQSSSGRGETQYF.

The CDR3, as DNA: TGTGCCAGCAGTGAATCAAGGGCTTTAGATGGCTACACCTTC. The encoded protein is CASSESRALDGYTF. This rearrangement joins TRBV25-1 to TRBJ1-2; D remains ambiguous. The CDR3 is 14 residues long. V was trimmed by 1 base and J by 6 bases, leaving 12 bases between them. The V gene's germline CDR1 is MGHDK and CDR2 SYGVNS.

The table lists this clonotype with a few counts. The rearrangement links TRBV6-1 to TRBJ2-7; 8 bases map to TRBD1. Germline CDR1 MNHNS, CDR2 SASEGT. The length of the CDR3 is 15 residues. V lost 4 bases and J lost 0; bases outside the gene matches: 5. The CDR3 reads CASSATGDYSYEQYF. CDR3 in DNA: TGTGCCAGCAGTGCGACAGGGGATTACTCCTACGAGCAGTACTTC.

This clonotype was seen ten or more times. CDR3 region: CASSGQLNTEAFF. The CDR3 DNA is TGCGCCAGCAGCGGTCAGTTGAACACTGAAGCTTTCTTT. The chain carries TRBV4-1 and TRBJ1-1; unclear D gene. V lost 5 bases, J lost 0 bases, and 7 bases lay in between. This CDR3 is built from 13 residues. CDR1 and CDR2 from the germline V gene are MGHRA and YSYEKL.

This clonotype was seen more than once but under ten times. This rearrangement joins TRBV14 to TRBJ2-1; tentative D call: TRBD2 (5 bases). The CDR3 spans 16 residues. Germline-derived CDR1 and CDR2 are SGHDN and FVKESK. V dropped 4 bases and J dropped 0 bases, with 13 bases sitting between them. The CDR3 protein is CASSRTRASSYNEQFF. The DNA for the CDR3 is TGTGCCAGCAGCCGGACGCGGGCGAGCTCCTACAATGAGCAGTTCTTC.

This chain joins TRBV4-3 and TRBJ1-2; D is ambiguous. Germline loops: CDR1 LGHNA, CDR2 YSLEER. CDR3 length: 12 residues. Trimming removed 8 bases at V and 4 bases at J, with 11 bases between. The CDR3 DNA sequence: TGCGCCAGCGGGGAGGGAGTCTATGGCTACACCTTC. Residues: CASGEGVYGYTF.

The gene calls are TRBV7-2 and TRBJ2-1; D possibly corresponds to TRBD2 (6 bases). V was clipped by 5 bases and J by 7 bases, with 12 bases between them. Germline loops: CDR1 SGHTA, CDR2 FQGNSA. CDR3 length: 13 amino acids. The CDR3 region is CASSRGVGNEQFF. In DNA, the CDR3 is TGTGCCAGCAGCCGCGGGGTAGGGAATGAGCAGTTCTTC. The full variable domain, completed using reference TRBV7-2 and TRBJ2-1, is GAGVSQSPSNKVTEKGKDVELRCDPISGHTALYWYRQSLGQGLEFLIYFQGNSAPDKSGLPSDRFSAERTGGSVSTLTIQRTQQEDSAVYLCASSRGVGNEQFFGPGTRLTVL.